One TCR beta chain is described in this entry. The CDR3 totals 14 residues. Germline CDR1 reads LNHDA; CDR2 reads SQIVND (reference sequence). The V and J ends lost 8 bases and 5 bases respectively, with 18 bases between them. This specimen belongs to a study of blood T cell repertoires in COVID-19. Study summary: COVID-19 samples, acute and convalescent, were from the United States, Italy and Spain. T cells, B-cell-depleted T cells, or PBMCs provided the cDNA or gDNA that served as material.

Methods used by the authors: Amplification of reference gene primers provided the estimated nucleated cell counts. Measured with immunoSEQ multiplex PCR; TCRdb has only the in-frame clones, and not every one. From that table come the V and J calls and clone size; the DNA was used to work out D and trimming. The profile shows some 120,000 clones, approximately 83% of them singletons. Material for sequencing was peripheral blood. The receptor was isolated from an elderly man with active or convalescent COVID-19. The gene calls are TRBV19 and TRBJ2-5; D call uncertain. In nucleotides, the CDR3 is TGTGCCAGTGCCCAGGAACACAGTTTTGAGACCCAGTACTTC. Protein: CASAQEHSFETQYF.